This record covers a single T cell receptor (beta chain). This clonotype occurred a few times. No antigen is known for it. The input lacks base qualities; no much larger clone sits a single base away. This sample is drawn from a study of CD8 T cells in ankylosing spondylitis (dated by TCRdb to 2017 to 2019). With regard to the full study: The study profiled T cell receptor beta repertoires in healthy donors and ankylosing spondylitis patients to find disease-linked TCR variants. Peripheral blood samples were taken, and synovial fluid was additionally collected from ankylosing spondylitis patients. The full study cohort was made up of about 24 ankylosing spondylitis patients and 108 healthy donors. Results the study describes overall, beyond this receptor: The disease-linked clones were reported to be significantly enriched in matched synovial fluid samples from ankylosing spondylitis patients. The disease-linked clones had a CD8+ phenotype and were found at relatively low frequencies in peripheral blood. A TCR beta motif of 7 or 8 highly homologous amino acid variants appeared characteristic of blood from ankylosing spondylitis patients. Some TCR beta motif variants had previously been reported in synovial fluid and blood of reactive arthritis patients, which suggested common disease-initiation mechanisms.

CDR3 length: 14 amino acids, cysteine to phenylalanine. Solely the CDR3 DNA is kept, with 42 bases framed from the first base. Looking up the germline V gene yields CDR1 SGHTA and CDR2 FQGNSA. V lost 8 bases and J lost 1 base; the stretch between them is 15 bases long. Sequencing was carried out with an Illumina HiSeq 2500. Quantitative 5'-RACE with molecular barcodes was used to prepare TCR beta libraries. In the authors' own workflow: A new computational method, built on a probabilistic model of VDJ rearrangement, was used to identify disease-linked TCR variants. TCRdb cleaned the public reads at Q25 with fastp, built clones with MiXCR and kept in-frame beta chains. All rows with the same CDR3 protein become a single entry with the most common DNA and genes. TCRdb, not the original authors, processed these V and J calls. For this sample there are about 360,000 distinct CDR3 sequences; roughly 20% appear just once. The ten largest clones represent approximately 14% of the sample.

This receptor was obtained from a male donor with ankylosing spondylitis or in good health (not recorded which). Sequencing was carried out using blood, either unsorted or a sorted T cell fraction (not recorded which). The receptor chain draws on TRBV7-2 and TRBJ2-7; no D gene can be assigned with confidence. The CDR3 loop reads CASAVVDPSYEQYF. The DNA sequence follows: TGTGCCAGCGCTGTGGTGGACCCGTCCTACGAGCAGTACTTC.